The T cell receptor beta chain described here comes from a study of STAT5B mutations in CD4+ large granular lymphocyte leukemia. Study-wide findings and caveats: Higher CD4+ than CD8+ T-LGLL clonality might reflect small sample size.

J was trimmed by 2 bases and V by 4 bases; bases with no gene match: 9. The CDR3 has 18 residues. Germline V CDR1 and CDR2: MGHRA, YSYEKL. Original data processing: Productive clonotypes were detectable down to 2.59 x 10-5 frequency. Data came from immunoSEQ multiplex PCR; TCRdb stores just in-frame clones and leaves some out. V, J and clone size are taken as reported in that table, and D and trimming were inferred from the DNA itself. Among about 31,000 clones, 70% to 85% were seen once, and the ten largest hold 1.5% to 2.5%. Comments on this clone: Its antigen is not identified.

This chain joins TRBV4-1 and TRBJ1-5; 12 bases map to TRBD1. The source of this sequence is a human donor in good health. Sequenced sample: CD4+ T cells from blood buffy coats. CDR3 amino acids: CASSLYGTGGWGNQPQHF. The CDR3 DNA follows: TGCGCCAGCAGCCTGTACGGGACAGGGGGCTGGGGCAATCAGCCCCAGCATTTT.